The 6 T cell receptor beta chains in this list originate from one sample, sequenced in a study of blood T cell repertoires in COVID-19. This table comes from immunoSEQ multiplex PCR, and its TCRdb copy is limited to in-frame clones, with some not included. The sample carries some 190,000 clones, around 85% recorded once. Material for sequencing was peripheral blood. The receptors were gathered from a woman aged 45-60 years with acute or convalescent COVID-19.

This clone has a handful of counts. V and J are TRBV30 and TRBJ1-4; no clear D. The CDR3 has 11 amino acids. V gave up 3 bases and J gave up 8 bases, with 7 bases separating them. Per germline, CDR1 GTSNPN and CDR2 SVGIG (reference sequence). The CDR3 sequence is CAWSAQEKLFF. The CDR3 nucleotides read TGTGCCTGGAGCGCCCAGGAAAAACTGTTTTTT.

This clone was observed a handful of times. The chain couples TRBV5-1 to TRBJ1-6, with D perhaps TRBD1 (5 bases). Germline values: CDR1 SGHRS, CDR2 YFSETQ. The CDR3 has 15 amino acids. The V gene lost 0 bases and the J gene lost 10 bases, with 14 bases spanning the gap. In DNA, the CDR3 is TGCGCCAGCAGCTTGGAGGGCGGGGCCGGGTCACCCCTCCACTTT. Translating it yields CASSLEGGAGSPLHF.

The chain couples TRBV25-1 to TRBJ1-1; D is possibly TRBD1 (5 bases). The CDR3 is made up of 14 amino acids. Germline lookup yields CDR1 MGHDK and CDR2 SYGVNS. V shed 5 bases and J shed 0 bases, with 10 bases lying between them. CDR3 amino acids: CASSKTVMNTEAFF. DNA of the CDR3: TGTGCCAGCAGTAAGACAGTCATGAACACTGAAGCTTTCTTT.

The V call is TRBV6-5, the J call TRBJ1-6; D unclear. The CDR3 is made up of 15 amino acids. CDR1 and CDR2 (germline): MNHEY, SVGAGI. V lost 6 bases, J lost 0 bases, and 9 bases lay in between. The CDR3, as DNA: TGTGCCAGCAGCGACTCGAGCTCCTATAATTCACCCCTCCACTTT. Its translation: CASSDSSSYNSPLHF.

This clone showed up just a few times. This CDR3 reads CASSYDGLSQYNEQFF. CDR3 DNA: TGTGCCAGCAGTTACGATGGACTATCGCAATACAATGAGCAGTTCTTC. The gene calls are TRBV6-2 or TRBV6-3 and TRBJ2-1; TRBD2 is a possible D gene (6 bases). The V end was cut by 2 bases, the J end by 4 bases, with 15 bases between. The CDR3 spans 16 residues. Germline-derived CDR1 and CDR2 are MNHEY and SVGEGT.

The chain has TRBV2 and TRBJ2-3; a weak D match, TRBD2 (5 bases). The CDR3 loop spans 15 amino acids. Germline CDR1 reads SNHLY; CDR2 reads FYNNEI. Between the trimmed V and J ends, which lost 5 bases and 3 bases, there was a span of 15 bases. The CDR3 loop is CASSSSGLSTDTQYF. As DNA, the CDR3 is TGTGCCAGCAGTTCGAGCGGACTTAGTACAGATACGCAGTATTTT. Looking up the rest from reference TRBV2 and TRBJ2-3 gives the full variable domain: EPEVTQTPSHQVTQMGQEVILRCVPISNHLYFYWYRQILGQKVEFLVSFYNNEISEKSEIFDDQFSVERPDGSNFTLKIRSTKLEDSAMYFCASSSSGLSTDTQYFGPGTRLTVL.